This T cell receptor (beta chain) was observed in a study of cytomegalovirus exposure and HLA in healthy donors. Trimming removed 1 base at V and 2 bases at J, with 15 bases between. The V gene's germline CDR1 is SGHVS and CDR2 FNYEAQ. CDR3 length: 16 amino acids. Study-wide points: A few V segments could not be told apart, such as TRBV6-2 and TRBV6-3, and were left out.

Vbeta (60) and Jbeta (13) primers were used in the PCR. Using immunoSEQ multiplex PCR, the repertoire was profiled, and TCRdb retains in-frame clones only, with some absent. Its table lists approximately 70,000 clones. With regard to this clone: The antigen is undetermined.

The chain couples TRBV7-6 to TRBJ2-7; D possibly corresponds to TRBD2 (7 bases). Sequenced material: PBMCs. This TCR was sampled from a young woman in good health and CMV-seronegative. CDR3 sequence: CASSLGGGGSAYEQYF. In nucleotides, the CDR3 is TGTGCCAGCAGCTTAGGAGGCGGGGGCAGCGCCTACGAGCAGTACTTC.